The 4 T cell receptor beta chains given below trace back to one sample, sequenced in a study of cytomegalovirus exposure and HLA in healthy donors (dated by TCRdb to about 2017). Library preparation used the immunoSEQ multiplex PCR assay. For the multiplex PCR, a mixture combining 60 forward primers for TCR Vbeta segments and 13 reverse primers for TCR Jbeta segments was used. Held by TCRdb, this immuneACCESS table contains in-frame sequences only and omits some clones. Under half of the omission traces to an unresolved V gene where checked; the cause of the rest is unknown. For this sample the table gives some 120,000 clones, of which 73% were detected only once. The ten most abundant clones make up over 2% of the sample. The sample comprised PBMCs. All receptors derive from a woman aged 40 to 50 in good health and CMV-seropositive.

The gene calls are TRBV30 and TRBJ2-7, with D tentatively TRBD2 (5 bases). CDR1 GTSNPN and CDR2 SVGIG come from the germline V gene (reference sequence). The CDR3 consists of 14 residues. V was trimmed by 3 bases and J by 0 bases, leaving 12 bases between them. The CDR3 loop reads CAWRRAFSSYEQYF. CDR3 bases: TGTGCCTGGAGGAGGGCATTTAGCTCCTACGAGCAGTACTTC.

CDR3 sequence reads: CASSHPIADNEQFF. For the CDR3, the DNA is TGCGCCAGCAGCCACCCCATCGCAGACAATGAGCAGTTCTTC. This rearrangement joins TRBV4-1 to TRBJ2-1, with D uncertain. The germline V gene encodes CDR1 MGHRA and CDR2 YSYEKL. V was cut by 3 bases and J by 5 bases, with 11 bases left in between. This CDR3 region has 14 residues.

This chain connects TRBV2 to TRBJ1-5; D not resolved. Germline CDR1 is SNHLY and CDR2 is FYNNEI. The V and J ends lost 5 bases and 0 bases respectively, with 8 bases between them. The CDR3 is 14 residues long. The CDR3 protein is CASSPQYSNQPQHF. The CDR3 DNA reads TGTGCCAGCAGTCCTCAGTATAGCAATCAGCCCCAGCATTTT.

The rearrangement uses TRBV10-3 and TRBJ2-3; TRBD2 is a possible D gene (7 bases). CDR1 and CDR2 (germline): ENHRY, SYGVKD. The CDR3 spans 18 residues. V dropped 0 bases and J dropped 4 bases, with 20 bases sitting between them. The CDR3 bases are TGTGCCATCAGTGAGTCGAAGTCCGGCGGGGGCGGCCCAGATACGCAGTATTTT. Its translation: CAISESKSGGGGPDTQYF.